The 7 T cell receptor beta chains below come from one sample, sequenced in a study of blood T cell repertoires in COVID-19. Repertoires were generated with immunoSEQ multiplex PCR, while TCRdb's copy carries only in-frame clones and drops some. The table has 200,000 to 250,000 clones, approximately 83% seen once. The sequenced sample consisted of peripheral blood. These TCRs come from a woman aged 55-70 years with acute or convalescent COVID-19.

V usage is TRBV6-5 and J usage is TRBJ2-1; a weak D match, TRBD2 (6 bases). Trimming cost V 2 bases and J 8 bases, with 10 bases left between them. CDR3 size: 13 residues. The germline CDR1 and CDR2 sequences are MNHEY and SVGAGI. CDR3 sequence reads: CASSYGSGDEQFF. The CDR3 region has the DNA TGTGCCAGCAGTTACGGCTCGGGGGATGAGCAGTTCTTC.

A word on this clone: Other DNA sequences in this sample translate to the same CDR3. This chain joins TRBV10-3 and TRBJ2-3; the D gene is possibly TRBD1 (6 bases). The CDR3 totals 13 residues. V was pared by 4 bases and J by 2 bases, with 7 bases between. CDR1 ENHRY and CDR2 SYGVKD come from the germline V gene. CDR3 nucleotides: TGTGCCATCAGTGGGGACAACACAGATACGCAGTATTTT. This encodes CAISGDNTDTQYF.

This clone was recorded a few times. This chain joins TRBV10-3 and TRBJ1-1, with D possibly being TRBD1 (5 bases). CDR1 is ENHRY, CDR2 SYGVKD, per germline. Trimming stripped 6 bases from V and 5 bases from J, with 13 bases between. The CDR3 extends over 13 amino acids. CDR3 region: CAIRQASATEAFF. The CDR3 region has the DNA TGTGCCATCAGACAGGCCTCCGCTACTGAAGCTTTCTTT.

The chain recombines TRBV2 with TRBJ2-1; unclear D gene. The CDR3 is 13 amino acids. V was clipped by 3 bases and J by 10 bases, with 13 bases between them. Germline assignment: CDR1 SNHLY and CDR2 FYNNEI. CDR3 coding DNA: TGTGCCAGCAGTGAGCAGATTGGAGCCGAGCAGTTCTTC. Amino acids: CASSEQIGAEQFF.

This clone was observed a handful of times. The V call is TRBV5-8, the J call TRBJ1-4; D remains unclear. Trimming stripped 0 bases from V and 7 bases from J, with 10 bases between. Per germline, CDR1 SGHTS and CDR2 YDEGEE. The CDR3 covers 14 residues. The CDR3 region has the DNA TGTGCCAGCAGCTTGGCCGGGAGAAGTGAAAAACTGTTTTTT. This encodes CASSLAGRSEKLFF.

The chain carries TRBV30 and TRBJ1-1, with 7 bases that match TRBD1. The CDR3 covers 16 residues. Germline loops: CDR1 GTSNPN, CDR2 SVGIG (reference sequence). V gave up 4 bases and J gave up 0 bases; unmatched junction bases: 11. The CDR3 loop reads CAWTFGGTALNTEAFF. In nucleotides, the CDR3 is TGTGCCTGGACCTTTGGGGGGACAGCCCTGAACACTGAAGCTTTCTTT.

The chain uses TRBV6-1 and TRBJ1-5; D is undetermined. The V end was cut by 5 bases, the J end by 5 bases, with 13 bases between. The germline V gene encodes CDR1 MNHNS and CDR2 SASEGT. The CDR3 spans 14 residues. CDR3 in DNA: TGTGCCAGCAGTTCCGCGGGAATGCATCAGCCCCAGCATTTT. Protein sequence: CASSSAGMHQPQHF.